The sequence of this T cell receptor (beta chain) was determined in a study of Ad26.COV2.S vaccination and SARS-CoV-2 variants. Profiled with immunoSEQ multiplex PCR; TCRdb holds only in-frame clones, not every one. The table lists about 450,000 clones, approximately 89% of them singletons. The CDR3 is made up of 13 amino acids. V gave up 3 bases and J gave up 2 bases, with 6 bases separating them. Described treatment: roughly 19 received Ad26.COV2.S at low or high dose, single or two shots; 5 received placebo; per-sample allocation not given. Sampling was performed 63 days after the first vaccine or placebo injection.

Here the sequenced sample was peripheral blood, taken in a trial of Ad26.COV2.S vaccine versus placebo. J is TRBJ2-3 and V is TRBV12-3 or TRBV12-4; D is unresolved. The sequence was collected from a person aged 18 to 59 who received the Ad26.COV2.S COVID-19 vaccine or a placebo. The CDR3 DNA reads as TGTGCCAGCAGTTTCGGGCCCACAGATACGCAGTATTTT. Translated: CASSFGPTDTQYF.